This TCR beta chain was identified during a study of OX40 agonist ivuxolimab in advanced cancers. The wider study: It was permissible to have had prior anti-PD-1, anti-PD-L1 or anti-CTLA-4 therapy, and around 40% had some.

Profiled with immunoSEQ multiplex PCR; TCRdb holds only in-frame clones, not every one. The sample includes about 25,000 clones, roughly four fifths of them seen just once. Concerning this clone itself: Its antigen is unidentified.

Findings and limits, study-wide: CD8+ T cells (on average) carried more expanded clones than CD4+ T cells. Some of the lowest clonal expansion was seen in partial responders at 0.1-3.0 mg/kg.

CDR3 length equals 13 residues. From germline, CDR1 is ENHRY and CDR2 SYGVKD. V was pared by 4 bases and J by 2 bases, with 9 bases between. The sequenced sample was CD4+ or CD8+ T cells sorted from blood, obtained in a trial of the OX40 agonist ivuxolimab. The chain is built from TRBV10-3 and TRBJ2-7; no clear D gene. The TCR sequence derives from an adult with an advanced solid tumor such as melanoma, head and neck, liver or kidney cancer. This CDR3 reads CAISADMTYEQYF. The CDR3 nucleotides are TGTGCCATCAGTGCAGACATGACCTACGAGCAGTACTTC.